Following are 13 T cell receptor beta chains from one sample sequenced in a study of a mutant IDH1 vaccine in newly diagnosed glioma. TCRdb's table, derived via immunoSEQ multiplex PCR, lists solely in-frame clones and lacks some. The top ten clones hold about 5.6% of a sample with 80,000 to 100,000 clones, over 75% of them seen once. The time point here: baseline, week 1 (first vaccination visit). The treatment here: pre-vaccination baseline after standard-of-care therapy. Sequences were derived from PBMCs, sampled from a glioma patient treated with radiotherapy, temozolomide or both. The origin of the receptors is a man between 35 and 55 years old with glioma. Some clones in this sample may be carry-over from other donors' samples.

The chain is built from TRBV19 and TRBJ1-5; tentatively, D is TRBD1 (6 bases). Germline V gene data show CDR1 as LNHDA and CDR2 as SQIVND (reference sequence). V gave up 3 bases and J gave up 2 bases, with 11 bases separating them. This CDR3 has 15 amino acids. The CDR3 here is CASSMGARGNQPQHF. The DNA of the CDR3 is TGTGCCAGTAGTATGGGGGCTCGGGGCAATCAGCCCCAGCATTTT.

V usage is TRBV7-9 and J usage is TRBJ2-7; D is uncertain. In germline, CDR1 is SEHNR, CDR2 FQNEAQ (reference sequence). Trimming cost V 6 bases and J 4 bases, with 16 bases left between them. The CDR3 has 14 residues. CDR3 nucleotide sequence: TGTGCCAGCAGTCACCTCCTTACGCCGTACGAGCAGTACTTC. It translates to CASSHLLTPYEQYF.

V is TRBV10-3 and J is TRBJ1-6; no reliable D call. Germline CDR1 and CDR2: ENHRY and SYGVKD. The V end lost 3 bases, the J end lost 5 bases, and 8 bases lay between the germline ends. The CDR3 runs to 14 residues. CDR3 loop: CAISEERNNSPLHF. In DNA, the CDR3 is TGTGCCATCAGTGAAGAACGGAATAATTCACCCCTCCACTTT.

The CDR3 region has the DNA TGTGCCAGCAGCGTAGGGACAGAAGGCAATTCACCCCTCCACTTT. Translated, it gives CASSVGTEGNSPLHF. V usage is TRBV9 and J usage is TRBJ1-6; tentatively, D is TRBD1 (6 bases). CDR3 size: 15 residues. CDR1 and CDR2 (germline): SGDLS, YYNGEE. V was shortened by 0 bases and J by 7 bases, with 11 bases between the two germline ends.

The genes are TRBV7-8 and TRBJ2-7; no clear D gene. The CDR3 loop spans 13 amino acids. Germline V lookup: CDR1 SGHVS, CDR2 FQNEAQ. Trimming left V 2 bases short and J 1 base short, with 6 bases between. Here the CDR3 reads CASSLSYSYEQYF. The DNA of the CDR3 is TGTGCCAGCAGCTTAAGTTATTCCTACGAGCAGTACTTC.

The rearrangement links TRBV7-9 to TRBJ2-7; D is perhaps TRBD1 (7 bases). The CDR3 consists of 14 residues. Germline-derived CDR1 and CDR2 are SEHNR and FQNEAQ (reference sequence). The V and J ends lost 5 bases and 2 bases respectively, with 13 bases between them. The CDR3 DNA sequence: TGTGCCAGCAGCCTCCAGGGGGGAACCTACGAGCAGTACTTC. Translated: CASSLQGGTYEQYF. Based on the CDR3 plus reference TRBV7-9 and TRBJ2-7, the full variable domain is DTGVSQNPRHKITKRGQNVTFRCDPISEHNRLYWYRQTLGQGPEFLTYFQNEAQLEKSRLLSDRFSAERPKGSFSTLEIQRTEQGDSAMYLCASSLQGGTYEQYFGPGTRLTVT.

This chain connects TRBV5-8 to TRBJ2-7; 8 nucleotides align to TRBD1. Trimming at V came to 0 bases and at J to 4 bases, leaving 6 bases not matched to a gene. This CDR3 contains 15 residues. Germline CDR1 and CDR2: SGHTS and YDEGEE. The CDR3 DNA follows: TGTGCCAGCAGCTTGGGCCCCAGGGGGCGATACGAGCAGTACTTC. Protein: CASSLGPRGRYEQYF. Full variable domain (remainder filled in from reference TRBV5-8 and TRBJ2-7): EAGVTQSPTHLIKTRGQQATLRCSPISGHTSVYWYQQALGLGLQFLLWYDEGEERNRGNFPPRFSGRQFPNYSSELNVNALELEDSALYLCASSLGPRGRYEQYFGPGTRLTVT.

The CDR3 region is CASKAQSGSGDNEQFF. The CDR3 nucleotides are TGCGCCAGCAAGGCTCAATCGGGGAGCGGCGACAATGAGCAGTTCTTC. The V gene is TRBV5-1, the J gene TRBJ2-1; D is perhaps TRBD2 (5 bases). The CDR3 extends over 16 amino acids. The germline CDR1 and CDR2 sequences are SGHRS and YFSETQ. Between the trimmed V and J ends, which lost 6 bases and 5 bases, there was a span of 21 bases.

The chain recombines TRBV6-5 with TRBJ1-5; D is possibly TRBD1 (5 bases). V lost 6 bases and J lost 0, with 12 bases in between. The CDR3 totals 15 residues. Germline V gene lookup returns CDR1 MNHEY and CDR2 SVGAGI. CDR3 nucleotide sequence: TGTGCCAGCAGGAAGGGACGTTTTAGCAATCAGCCCCAGCATTTT. Encoded protein: CASRKGRFSNQPQHF.

CDR3 amino acids: CASSEGHPSSYEQYF. CDR3 DNA: TGTGCCAGCAGTGAGGGACACCCAAGCTCCTACGAGCAGTACTTC. The V and J genes are TRBV6-1 and TRBJ2-7; the D gene is possibly TRBD1 (6 bases). Germline CDR1 MNHNS, CDR2 SASEGT. V dropped 3 bases and J dropped 0 bases, with 12 bases sitting between them. The CDR3 is made up of 15 amino acids.

V usage is TRBV7-9 and J usage is TRBJ1-6; possibly TRBD1 for D (5 bases). CDR1 is SEHNR and CDR2 is FQNEAQ in the germline V gene (reference sequence). The CDR3 contains 16 residues. Trimming shortened V by 2 bases and J by 12 bases, and 20 bases separated the two germline ends. CDR3 bases: TGTGCCAGCAGCTTATCTGGGGGACCCATGAGTCGACCCCTCCACTTT. Translated: CASSLSGGPMSRPLHF. The complete variable domain, with remaining parts taken from reference TRBV7-9 and TRBJ1-6, reads DTGVSQNPRHKITKRGQNVTFRCDPISEHNRLYWYRQTLGQGPEFLTYFQNEAQLEKSRLLSDRFSAERPKGSFSTLEIQRTEQGDSAMYLCASSLSGGPMSRPLHFGNGTRLTVT.

The rearrangement uses TRBV9 and TRBJ2-5; D is ambiguous. The germline gives CDR1 SGDLS, CDR2 YYNGEE. This CDR3 spans 15 amino acids. Trimming took 3 bases from V and 2 from J, leaving 14 bases between them. CDR3 protein: CASSAKGASQETQYF. DNA of the CDR3: TGTGCCAGCAGCGCAAAAGGAGCCAGTCAAGAGACCCAGTACTTC.

To note about this clone: At one end the junction does not follow the germline gene, possibly because of a read error. The chain joins TRBV7-2 to TRBJ1-3; TRBD1 is a possible D gene (5 bases). The CDR3 length is 15 residues. Germline V gene data show CDR1 as SGHTA and CDR2 as FQGNSA. CDR3 in amino acids: CASSLGGQGGTTIYF. CDR3 DNA: TGTGCCAGCAGCTTAGGGGGTCAGGGCGGAACCACCATATATTTT. The whole variable domain, filled in from reference TRBV7-2 and TRBJ1-3, reads GAGVSQSPSNKVTEKGKDVELRCDPISGHTALYWYRQSLGQGLEFLIYFQGNSAPDKSGLPSDRFSAERTGGSVSTLTIQRTQQEDSAVYLCASSLGGQGGTTIYFGEGSWLTVV.